These 8 T cell receptor beta chains came from one sample sequenced in a study of T cell repertoires in cytomegalovirus infection. For these receptors, no antigen is known. MiXCR, applied by TCRdb to the reads, yields one record per CDR3 protein. The profile covers roughly 80,000 distinct CDR3 sequences, with about 40% appearing a single time and over 85% taken by the ten largest. This sample comprised CD8+ T cells from cultured PBMCs, obtained from culture after CMV antigen stimulation. These receptors were collected from a human donor in good health (CMV status not recorded). Some clones in this sample may be carry-over from other donors' samples.

This chain uses TRBV12-3 or TRBV12-4 with TRBJ1-5, with D perhaps matching TRBD1 (5 bases). Trimming stripped 7 bases from V and 5 bases from J, with 18 bases between. CDR3 size: 15 residues. The CDR3 bases are TGTGCCAGCACCCTCAGGGCAGGTCCGGATCAGCCCCAGCATTTT. This translates into CASTLRAGPDQPQHF.

V and J are TRBV7-2 and TRBJ1-2; a possible D gene is TRBD1 (5 bases). Deletions cut 4 bases from V and 4 bases from J, with 13 bases between. Germline values: CDR1 SGHTA, CDR2 FQGNSA. The CDR3 spans 14 residues. CDR3: CASSSDSGPYGYTF. CDR3 coding DNA: TGTGCCAGCAGCTCCGATTCGGGGCCCTATGGCTACACCTTC.

This clonotype was detected only a few times. The chain joins TRBV19 to TRBJ1-1; 10 nucleotides match TRBD1. The junction had 2 bases not matched to a gene; V was cut back by 3 bases and J by 1 base. The CDR3 runs 15 residues. Per the germline V gene, CDR1 is LNHDA and CDR2 is SQIVND (reference sequence). The CDR3 coding sequence is TGTGCCAGTAGTATGGGGACAGGGGCGAACACTGAAGCTTTCTTT. This gives the protein CASSMGTGANTEAFF.

The CDR3 DNA reads TGCGCCAGCAGCCAAGCCCGGGGGGCTGGGGGTGAAGCTTTCTTT. Its translation is CASSQARGAGGEAFF. This sequence joins TRBV4-1 and TRBJ1-1; D is possibly TRBD1 (6 bases). The V end was cut by 1 base, the J end by 7 bases, with 16 bases between. The CDR3 covers 15 residues. The germline V gene encodes CDR1 MGHRA and CDR2 YSYEKL.

This clonotype was observed a handful of times. The CDR3: CSVEGTGETYEQYF. The CDR3 region has the DNA TGCAGCGTTGAAGGGACAGGGGAAACCTACGAGCAGTACTTC. V gene TRBV29-1 combines with J gene TRBJ2-7; TRBD1 matches at 9 bases. The germline CDR1 and CDR2 sequences are SQVTM and ANQGSEA. This CDR3 has 14 residues. V lost 1 base, J lost 2 bases, and 3 bases stayed unmatched.

The CDR3 DNA reads TGTGCCAGCATTTCGGTATCGGACAGAGACCAAGAGACCCAGTACTTC. Encoded protein: CASISVSDRDQETQYF. V is TRBV2 and J is TRBJ2-5; maybe TRBD1 (6 bases). CDR1 and CDR2 from the germline V gene are SNHLY and FYNNEI. This CDR3 comprises 16 residues. V was cut by 7 bases and J by 0 bases, with 18 bases left in between.

J is TRBJ2-6 and V is TRBV2; 11 nucleotides align to TRBD1. The trim removed 7 bases at V and 0 bases at J, leaving 8 bases unmatched. Germline values: CDR1 SNHLY, CDR2 FYNNEI. The CDR3 loop spans 18 amino acids. CDR3 DNA: TGTGCCAGCACTTATACCGGGACAGGGGGCTCTGGGGCCAACGTCCTGACTTTC. This gives the protein CASTYTGTGGSGANVLTF.

The chain employs TRBV4-2 and TRBJ1-2; perhaps TRBD1 as D (6 bases). Germline values: CDR1 LGHNA, CDR2 YNFKEQ. The CDR3 is 14 amino acids. Trimming stripped 1 base from V and 8 bases from J, with 14 bases between. CDR3 in amino acids: CASSQGAGAEGYTF. In nucleotides, the CDR3 is TGTGCCAGCAGCCAAGGGGCAGGGGCGGAGGGCTACACCTTC.